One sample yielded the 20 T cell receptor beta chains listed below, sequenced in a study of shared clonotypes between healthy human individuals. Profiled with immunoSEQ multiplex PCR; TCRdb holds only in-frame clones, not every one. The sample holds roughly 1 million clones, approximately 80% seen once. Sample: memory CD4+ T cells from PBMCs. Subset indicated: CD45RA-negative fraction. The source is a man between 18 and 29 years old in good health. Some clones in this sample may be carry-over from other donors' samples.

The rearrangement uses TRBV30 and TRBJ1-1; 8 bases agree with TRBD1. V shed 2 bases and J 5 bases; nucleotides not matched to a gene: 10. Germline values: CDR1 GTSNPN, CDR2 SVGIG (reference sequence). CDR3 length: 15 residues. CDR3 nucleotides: TGTGCCTGGAGTCTACCTGGACAGGGTTTAACTGAAGCTTTCTTT. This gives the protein CAWSLPGQGLTEAFF.

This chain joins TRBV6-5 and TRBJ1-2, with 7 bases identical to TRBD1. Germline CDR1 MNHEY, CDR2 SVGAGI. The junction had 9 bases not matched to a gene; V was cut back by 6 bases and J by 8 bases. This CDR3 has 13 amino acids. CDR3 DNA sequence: TGTGCCAGCAGGCCCTCGACAGGGCGCGGCTACACCTTC. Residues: CASRPSTGRGYTF.

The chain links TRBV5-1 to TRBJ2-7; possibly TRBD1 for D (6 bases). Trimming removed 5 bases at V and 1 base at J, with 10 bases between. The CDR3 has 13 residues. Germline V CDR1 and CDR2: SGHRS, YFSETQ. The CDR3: CASSADRSYEQYF. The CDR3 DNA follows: TGCGCCAGCAGTGCGGACAGATCCTACGAGCAGTACTTC.

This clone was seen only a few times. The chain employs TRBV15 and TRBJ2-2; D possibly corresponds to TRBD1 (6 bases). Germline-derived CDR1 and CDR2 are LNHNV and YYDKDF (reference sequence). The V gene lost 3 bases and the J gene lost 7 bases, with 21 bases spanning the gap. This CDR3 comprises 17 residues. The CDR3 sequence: CATSRAGAQTTSGELFF. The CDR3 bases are TGTGCCACCAGCAGGGCAGGGGCGCAAACTACAAGCGGGGAGCTGTTTTTT.

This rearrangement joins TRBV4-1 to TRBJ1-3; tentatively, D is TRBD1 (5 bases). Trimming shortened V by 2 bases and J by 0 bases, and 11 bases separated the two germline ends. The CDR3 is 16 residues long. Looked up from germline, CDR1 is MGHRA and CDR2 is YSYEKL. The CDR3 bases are TGCGCCAGCAGCCAACCTTTGACAGACTCTGGAAACACCATATATTTT. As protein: CASSQPLTDSGNTIYF.

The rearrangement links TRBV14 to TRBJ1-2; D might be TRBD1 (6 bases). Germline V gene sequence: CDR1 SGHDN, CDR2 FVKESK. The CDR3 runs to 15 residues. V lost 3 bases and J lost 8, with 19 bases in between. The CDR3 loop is CASSHQLGGPVGYTF. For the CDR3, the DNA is TGTGCCAGCAGCCATCAACTGGGGGGGCCCGTGGGCTACACCTTC. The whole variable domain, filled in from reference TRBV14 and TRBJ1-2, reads EAGVTQFPSHSVIEKGQTVTLRCDPISGHDNLYWYRRVMGKEIKFLLHFVKESKQDESGMPNNRFLAERTGGTYSTLKVQPAELEDSGVYFCASSHQLGGPVGYTFGSGTRLTVV.

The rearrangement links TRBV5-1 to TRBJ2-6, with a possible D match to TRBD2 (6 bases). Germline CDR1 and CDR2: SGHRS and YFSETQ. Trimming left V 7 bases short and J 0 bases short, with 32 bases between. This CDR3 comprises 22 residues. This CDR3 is CASSNRLLSGSEFSSGANVLTF. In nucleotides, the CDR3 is TGCGCCAGCTCGAACCGATTACTCTCCGGGAGCGAATTTAGCTCTGGGGCCAACGTCCTGACTTTC.

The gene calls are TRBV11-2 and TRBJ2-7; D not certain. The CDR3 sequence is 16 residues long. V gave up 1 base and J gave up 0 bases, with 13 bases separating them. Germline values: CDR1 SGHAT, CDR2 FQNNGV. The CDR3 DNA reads TGTGCCAGCAGCTTAGGAGTTACTTGGAGCTCCTACGAGCAGTACTTC. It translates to CASSLGVTWSSYEQYF.

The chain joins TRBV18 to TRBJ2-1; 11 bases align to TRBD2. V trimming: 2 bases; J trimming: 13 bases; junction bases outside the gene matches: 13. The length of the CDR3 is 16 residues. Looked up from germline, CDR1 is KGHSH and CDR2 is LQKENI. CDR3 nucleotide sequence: TGTGCCAGCTCACCATCACTAGCGGGAGCCTCCGGTTCCCAGTTCTTC. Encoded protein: CASSPSLAGASGSQFF.

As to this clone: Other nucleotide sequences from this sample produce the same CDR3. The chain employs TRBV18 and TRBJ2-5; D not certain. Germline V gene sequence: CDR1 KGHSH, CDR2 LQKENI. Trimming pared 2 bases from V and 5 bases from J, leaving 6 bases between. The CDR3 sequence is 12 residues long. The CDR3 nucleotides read TGTGCCAGCTCACCAGCAAGGGAGACCCAGTACTTC. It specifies CASSPARETQYF.

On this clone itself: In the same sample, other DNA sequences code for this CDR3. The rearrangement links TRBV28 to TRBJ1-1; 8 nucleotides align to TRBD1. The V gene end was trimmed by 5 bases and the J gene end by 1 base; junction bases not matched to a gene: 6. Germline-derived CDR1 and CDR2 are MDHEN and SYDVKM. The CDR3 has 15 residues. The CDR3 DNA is TGTGCCAGCAGTCCGGTCGGACAGGGGAACACTGAAGCTTTCTTT. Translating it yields CASSPVGQGNTEAFF.

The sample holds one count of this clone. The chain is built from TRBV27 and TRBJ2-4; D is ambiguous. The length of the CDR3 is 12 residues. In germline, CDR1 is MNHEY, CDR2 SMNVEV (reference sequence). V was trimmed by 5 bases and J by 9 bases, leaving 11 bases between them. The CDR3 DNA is TGTGCCAGCAGTCTAACAAAGGGCATTCAGTACTTC. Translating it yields CASSLTKGIQYF.

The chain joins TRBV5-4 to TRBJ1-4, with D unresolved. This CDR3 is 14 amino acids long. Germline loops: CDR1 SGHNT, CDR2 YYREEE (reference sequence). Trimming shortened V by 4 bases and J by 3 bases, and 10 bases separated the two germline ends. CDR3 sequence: CASSQIGPNEKLFF. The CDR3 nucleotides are TGTGCCAGCAGCCAAATAGGACCTAATGAAAAACTGTTTTTT.

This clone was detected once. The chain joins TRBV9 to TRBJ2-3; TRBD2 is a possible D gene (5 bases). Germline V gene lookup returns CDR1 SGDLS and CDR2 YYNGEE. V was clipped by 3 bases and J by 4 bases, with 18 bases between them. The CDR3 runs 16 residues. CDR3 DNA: TGTGCCAGCAGCGGGGGATCCAACCGGGAAGCAGATACGCAGTATTTT. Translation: CASSGGSNREADTQYF.

CDR3 protein: CASSRGRAAGTSGTTEQYF. DNA for the CDR3: TGCGCCAGCAGTCGGGGCAGGGCAGCCGGGACTAGCGGGACAACCGAGCAGTACTTC. The chain combines TRBV23-1 with TRBJ2-7; 13 nucleotides line up with TRBD2. TRBV23-1 qualifies as an ORF whose function is uncertain. The CDR3 runs to 19 residues. V lost 4 bases, J lost 6 bases, and 18 bases stayed unmatched.

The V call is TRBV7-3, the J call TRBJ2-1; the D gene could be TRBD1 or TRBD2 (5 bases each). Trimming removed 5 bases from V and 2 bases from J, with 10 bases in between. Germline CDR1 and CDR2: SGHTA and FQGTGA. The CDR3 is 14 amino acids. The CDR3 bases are TGTGCCAGCAGCCCCTCGGGGCCCTACAATGAGCAGTTCTTC. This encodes CASSPSGPYNEQFF.

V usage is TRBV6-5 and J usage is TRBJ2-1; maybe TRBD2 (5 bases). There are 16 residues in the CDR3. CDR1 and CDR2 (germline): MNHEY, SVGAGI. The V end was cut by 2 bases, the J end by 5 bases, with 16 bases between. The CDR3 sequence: CASSYPTGLAHNEQFF. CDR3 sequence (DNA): TGTGCCAGCAGTTACCCCACCGGGCTAGCCCACAATGAGCAGTTCTTC.

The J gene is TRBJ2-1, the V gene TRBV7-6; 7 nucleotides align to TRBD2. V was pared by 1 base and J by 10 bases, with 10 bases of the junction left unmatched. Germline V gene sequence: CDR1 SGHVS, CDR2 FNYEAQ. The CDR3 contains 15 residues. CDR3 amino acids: CASSLGLAEASEQFF. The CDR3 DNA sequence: TGTGCCAGCAGCTTAGGCCTAGCGGAAGCGAGCGAGCAGTTCTTC. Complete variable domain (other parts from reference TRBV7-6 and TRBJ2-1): GAGVSQSPRYKVTKRGQDVALRCDPISGHVSLYWYRQALGQGPEFLTYFNYEAQQDKSGLPNDRFSAERPEGSISTLTIQRTEQRDSAMYRCASSLGLAEASEQFFGPGTRLTVL.

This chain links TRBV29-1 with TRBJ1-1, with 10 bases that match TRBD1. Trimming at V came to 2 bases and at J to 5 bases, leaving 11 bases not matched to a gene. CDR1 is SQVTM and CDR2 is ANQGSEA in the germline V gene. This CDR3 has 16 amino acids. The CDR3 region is CSVESGTGVYATEAFF. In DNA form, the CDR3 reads TGCAGCGTTGAATCCGGGACAGGGGTGTATGCGACTGAAGCTTTCTTT.

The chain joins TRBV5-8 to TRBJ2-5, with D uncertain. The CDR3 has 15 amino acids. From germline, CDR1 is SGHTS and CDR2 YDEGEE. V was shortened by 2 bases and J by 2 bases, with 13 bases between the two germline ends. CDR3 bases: TGTGCCAGCAGCTTAGCATTGGGTAGACAAGAGACCCAGTACTTC. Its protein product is CASSLALGRQETQYF.